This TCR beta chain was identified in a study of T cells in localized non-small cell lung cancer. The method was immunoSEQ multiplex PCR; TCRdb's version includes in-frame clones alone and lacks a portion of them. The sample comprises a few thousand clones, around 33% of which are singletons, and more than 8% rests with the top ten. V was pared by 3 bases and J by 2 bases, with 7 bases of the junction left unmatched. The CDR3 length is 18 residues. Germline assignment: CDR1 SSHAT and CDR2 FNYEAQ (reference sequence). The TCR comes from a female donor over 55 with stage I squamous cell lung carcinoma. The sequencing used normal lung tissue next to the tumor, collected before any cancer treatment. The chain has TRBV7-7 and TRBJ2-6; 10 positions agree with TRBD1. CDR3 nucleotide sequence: TGTGCCAGCAGCTTGGTGGGGACAGGGGAGGCTGGGGCCAACGTCCTGACTTTC. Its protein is CASSLVGTGEAGANVLTF.